This T cell receptor beta chain is from a study of CD8 T cells in Susac syndrome. Overall study findings and caveats: Individuals included in the TCR sequencing and HLA analysis were acknowledged by the study to be relatively few in number.

About this clonotype: No antigen is known for it.

V lost 3 bases to trimming and J lost 2 bases; unmatched junction nucleotides: 6. Germline CDR1 SGHRS, CDR2 YFSETQ. This CDR3 contains 15 residues. RNA in amounts of roughly 0.45 to 1 ug was reverse transcribed with random hexamers. The authors amplified TCR beta CDR3 across 54 Vbeta and 13 Jbeta using immunoSEQ multiplex PCR. In TCRdb, the immunoSEQ multiplex PCR reads were re-called with MiXCR into one record per CDR3 protein. Among hundreds of thousands of distinct CDR3 sequences listed, 95% were seen once. CD8+ and CD4+ blood T cells underwent TCR beta sequencing. TEMRA cells were FACS-enriched, unlike CD8+ and CD4+ T cells, which were negatively isolated.

This sequence was found in a human donor with multiple sclerosis. Input material: CD4+ T cells from PBMCs. The rearrangement links TRBV5-1 to TRBJ2-3; TRBD1 aligns across 7 bases. CDR3 loop: CASSSGQETTDTQYF. The CDR3 DNA sequence: TGCGCCAGCAGCTCAGGACAGGAGACCACAGATACGCAGTATTTT. Full variable domain (rest looked up from reference TRBV5-1 and TRBJ2-3): KAGVTQTPRYLIKTRGQQVTLSCSPISGHRSVSWYQQTPGQGLQFLFEYFSETQRNKGNFPGRFSGRQFSNSRSEMNVSTLELGDSALYLCASSSGQETTDTQYFGPGTRLTVL.